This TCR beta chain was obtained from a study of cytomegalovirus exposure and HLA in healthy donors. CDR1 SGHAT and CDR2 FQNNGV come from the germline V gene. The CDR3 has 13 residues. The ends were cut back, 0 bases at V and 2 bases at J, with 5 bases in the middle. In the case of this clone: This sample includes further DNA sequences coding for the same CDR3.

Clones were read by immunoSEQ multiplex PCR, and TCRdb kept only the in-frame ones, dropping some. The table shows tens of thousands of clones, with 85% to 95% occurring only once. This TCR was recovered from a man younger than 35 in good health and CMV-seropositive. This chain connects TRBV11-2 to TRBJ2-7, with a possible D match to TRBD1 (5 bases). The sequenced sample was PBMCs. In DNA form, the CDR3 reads TGTGCCAGCAGCTTAGACAGGGCCTACGAGCAGTACTTC. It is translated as CASSLDRAYEQYF.